Each of the 24 T cell receptor beta chains below was sequenced from the same sample in a study of shared clonotypes between healthy human individuals. Clones were read by immunoSEQ multiplex PCR, and TCRdb kept only the in-frame ones, dropping some. The table shows around 1.9 million clones, with around 95% occurring only once. Positively selected for CCR7, the CD45RO-negative cells used as naive CD8 cells excluded terminally differentiated effector memory CD45RA+ cells. The sample consisted of naive CD8+ T cells from PBMCs. These receptors all stem from a man aged 18 to 29 in good health. Some clones in this sample may be carry-over from other donors' samples.

The V and J genes are TRBV9 and TRBJ1-5; D remains ambiguous. V was pared by 0 bases and J by 3 bases, with 10 bases between. CDR1 and CDR2 (germline): SGDLS, YYNGEE. There are 15 residues in the CDR3. This chain's CDR3 is CASSVGPSFNQPQHF. The DNA of the CDR3 is TGTGCCAGCAGCGTAGGCCCGAGCTTCAATCAGCCCCAGCATTTT.

The chain employs TRBV27 and TRBJ1-2; no firm D call. There are 13 residues in the CDR3. V shed 0 bases and J shed 5 bases, with 7 bases lying between them. The germline V gene encodes CDR1 MNHEY and CDR2 SMNVEV (reference sequence). Here the CDR3 reads CASSLSMGYGYTF. The CDR3 nucleotides are TGTGCCAGCAGTTTATCGATGGGGTATGGCTACACCTTC.

The rearrangement uses TRBV29-1 and TRBJ2-1; TRBD2 agrees at 13 bases. Germline V lookup: CDR1 SQVTM, CDR2 ANQGSEA. The CDR3 totals 13 residues. V lost 7 bases to trimming and J lost 10 bases; unmatched junction nucleotides: 7. The CDR3 region has the DNA TGCAGCGGTGGGACTAGCGGGAATGACGAGCAGTTCTTC. It encodes CSGGTSGNDEQFF.

The chain has TRBV6-1 and TRBJ1-2; D remains ambiguous. The CDR3 has 14 residues. V lost 2 bases to trimming and J lost 3 bases, with 10 bases between them. The germline gives CDR1 MNHNS, CDR2 SASEGT. The CDR3 nucleotides are TGTGCCAGCAGTGAAAGGGTTTGGGACTATGGCTACACCTTC. Translation gives CASSERVWDYGYTF.

This chain connects TRBV4-1 to TRBJ1-4; 9 nucleotides agree with TRBD1. CDR1 MGHRA and CDR2 YSYEKL come from the germline V gene. CDR3 length: 16 residues. Germline trimming cut 0 bases from V and 8 bases from J; bases unmatched to any gene: 7. This CDR3 reads CASSQDLGQGQEKLFF. The CDR3 nucleotides read TGCGCCAGCAGCCAAGATTTGGGACAGGGCCAGGAAAAACTGTTTTTT.

This clone was recorded once. V gene TRBV27 combines with J gene TRBJ2-7; D gene unclear. Germline V gene sequence: CDR1 MNHEY, CDR2 SMNVEV (reference sequence). The CDR3 runs 15 residues. V shed 2 bases and J shed 9 bases, with 20 bases lying between them. DNA for the CDR3: TGTGCCAGCAGTTTAATGACGGGCAGCCTAAGAGGGCAGTACTTC. It is translated as CASSLMTGSLRGQYF.

V is TRBV4-1 and J is TRBJ1-6; D perhaps matches TRBD1 (6 bases). The CDR3 has 15 residues. V was shortened by 0 bases and J by 8 bases, with 11 bases between the two germline ends. CDR1 is MGHRA and CDR2 is YSYEKL in the germline V gene. The CDR3 DNA reads TGCGCCAGCAGCCAAGATCCCAGGGGTGATTCACCCCTCCACTTT. Its translation: CASSQDPRGDSPLHF.

This CDR3 is CASSFTGGLIHEQFF. The CDR3 DNA sequence: TGTGCCAGCAGTTTCACAGGGGGTTTGATCCATGAGCAGTTCTTC. The chain employs TRBV27 and TRBJ2-1; 8 bases line up with TRBD1. CDR1 is MNHEY, CDR2 SMNVEV, per germline (reference sequence). There are 15 residues in the CDR3. V trimming: 3 bases; J trimming: 8 bases; junction bases outside the gene matches: 9.

The chain joins TRBV5-6 to TRBJ2-7; 8 nucleotides match TRBD1. This CDR3 comprises 15 residues. With V trimmed by 0 bases and J by 4 bases, 6 bases remained unmatched. Germline V gene lookup returns CDR1 SGHDT and CDR2 YYEEEE. CDR3 DNA sequence: TGTGCCAGCAGCTTGGCCCCAGGGGGCTCTTACGAGCAGTACTTC. Translated, it gives CASSLAPGGSYEQYF.

This sequence joins TRBV5-6 and TRBJ2-7; D call uncertain. Trimming stripped 0 bases from V and 7 bases from J, with 14 bases between. Germline lookup yields CDR1 SGHDT and CDR2 YYEEEE. The CDR3 is made up of 14 amino acids. CDR3 region: CASSLEAIPPEQYF. CDR3 coding DNA: TGTGCCAGCAGCTTGGAGGCTATTCCCCCTGAGCAGTACTTC.

The rearrangement uses TRBV9 and TRBJ2-3; the D gene is possibly TRBD2 (6 bases). The germline gives CDR1 SGDLS, CDR2 YYNGEE. The V and J ends lost 3 bases and 4 bases respectively, with 15 bases between them. The CDR3 loop spans 15 amino acids. CDR3 DNA sequence: TGTGCCAGCAGCGAGGCGCGGGATGTGGCAGATACGCAGTATTTT. It translates to CASSEARDVADTQYF. Drawing the rest from reference TRBV9 and TRBJ2-3, the complete variable domain is DSGVTQTPKHLITATGQRVTLRCSPRSGDLSVYWYQQSLDQGLQFLIQYYNGEERAKGNILERFSAQQFPDLHSELNLSSLELGDSALYFCASSEARDVADTQYFGPGTRLTVL.

This chain joins TRBV9 and TRBJ2-3; D is unclear. Trimming stripped 0 bases from V and 0 bases from J, with 11 bases between. The CDR3 is made up of 16 amino acids. Germline assignment: CDR1 SGDLS and CDR2 YYNGEE. For the CDR3, the DNA is TGTGCCAGCAGCGTAGCTACGCACGCTAGCACAGATACGCAGTATTTT. This codes for CASSVATHASTDTQYF.

The chain couples TRBV23-1 to TRBJ2-2; 7 positions agree with TRBD1. TRBV23-1 is an ORF for which the function is uncertain. The CDR3 extends over 16 amino acids. Trimming cost V 8 bases and J 5 bases; bases outside gene matches: 14. For the CDR3, the DNA is TGCGCCAGCTCCACTACAGGGGAAGGAAGGACCGGGGAGCTGTTTTTT. It yields the protein CASSTTGEGRTGELFF.

The chain has TRBV27 and TRBJ2-1; perhaps TRBD2 as D (5 bases). Germline V gene data show CDR1 as MNHEY and CDR2 as SMNVEV (reference sequence). The V end lost 3 bases, the J end lost 10 bases, and 10 bases lay between the germline ends. This CDR3 spans 12 amino acids. The CDR3 protein is CASSFEGGEQFF. CDR3 coding DNA: TGTGCCAGCAGTTTCGAGGGCGGCGAGCAGTTCTTC.

This chain links TRBV9 with TRBJ2-3; 11 bases are a match to TRBD2. V was pared by 4 bases and J by 1 base, with 5 bases of the junction left unmatched. This CDR3 contains 16 residues. Germline V gene lookup returns CDR1 SGDLS and CDR2 YYNGEE. For the CDR3, the DNA is TGTGCCAGCAGCAAGGGACTAGCGGCCCGCACAGATACGCAGTATTTT. This encodes CASSKGLAARTDTQYF. Supplemented by reference TRBV9 and TRBJ2-3, the full variable domain reads DSGVTQTPKHLITATGQRVTLRCSPRSGDLSVYWYQQSLDQGLQFLIQYYNGEERAKGNILERFSAQQFPDLHSELNLSSLELGDSALYFCASSKGLAARTDTQYFGPGTRLTVL.

In its sample, this clone was seen a few times. V gene TRBV9 combines with J gene TRBJ2-1; TRBD2 agrees at 7 bases. Per the germline V gene, CDR1 is SGDLS and CDR2 is YYNGEE. The V gene end was trimmed by 4 bases and the J gene end by 5 bases; junction bases not matched to a gene: 9. The CDR3 spans 15 residues. The CDR3 DNA is TGTGCCAGCAGCCCAAGGTGGACTAGGGACAATGAGCAGTTCTTC. This sequence encodes CASSPRWTRDNEQFF.

In its sample, this clone was seen once. The chain combines TRBV2 with TRBJ2-7; the match to TRBD2 covers 10 bases. CDR1 is SNHLY, CDR2 FYNNEI, per germline. Trimming took 5 bases from V and 4 from J; bases not matched to a gene: 2. This CDR3 is 13 amino acids long. CDR3 sequence: CASSRTSGYEQYF. CDR3 sequence (DNA): TGTGCCAGCAGTAGGACTAGCGGTTACGAGCAGTACTTC.

The chain employs TRBV27 and TRBJ1-2; 8 bases fit TRBD1. The CDR3 loop spans 18 amino acids. Unmatched junction bases numbered 16, after V lost 5 bases and J lost 2 bases. Germline V gene data show CDR1 as MNHEY and CDR2 as SMNVEV (reference sequence). The CDR3: CASSPRPTGETRNYGYTF. In nucleotides, the CDR3 is TGTGCCAGCAGTCCACGCCCGACAGGGGAAACTAGGAACTATGGCTACACCTTC.

J is TRBJ1-1 and V is TRBV27; D might be TRBD1 (5 bases). V was cut by 3 bases and J by 0 bases, with 11 bases left in between. This CDR3 region has 15 residues. CDR1 MNHEY and CDR2 SMNVEV come from the germline V gene (reference sequence). CDR3 protein: CASSFRAGVNTEAFF. CDR3 DNA sequence: TGTGCCAGCAGTTTTAGGGCGGGGGTGAACACTGAAGCTTTCTTT.

The CDR3 is CASSLSGQGARNTEAFF. The DNA for the CDR3 is TGTGCCAGCAGCTTGTCGGGGCAGGGAGCGAGGAACACTGAAGCTTTCTTT. The J gene is TRBJ1-1, the V gene TRBV5-4, with D possibly matching TRBD1 (5 bases). V was cut by 1 base and J by 1 base, with 17 bases left in between. The CDR3 totals 17 residues. In germline, CDR1 is SGHNT, CDR2 YYREEE (reference sequence).

This chain links TRBV5-1 with TRBJ2-7, with 7 bases that match TRBD2. After removal of 7 bases from V and 0 bases from J, the junction contained 1 base not matched to a gene. Germline CDR1 is SGHRS and CDR2 is YFSETQ. The length of the CDR3 is 12 residues. The CDR3: CASRGVSYEQYF. CDR3 in DNA: TGCGCCAGCCGGGGGGTCTCCTACGAGCAGTACTTC.

The V call is TRBV18, the J call TRBJ2-1; TRBD2 matches 10 bases. The CDR3 has 15 residues. CDR1 KGHSH and CDR2 LQKENI come from the germline V gene. The V segment lost 4 bases and the J segment 8 bases; nucleotides outside the gene matches: 8. CDR3 nucleotide sequence: TGTGCCAGCTCACTTCTAGCGGGAGATCCAGATGAGCAGTTCTTC. Protein: CASSLLAGDPDEQFF.

The chain links TRBV7-9 to TRBJ2-7; TRBD2 agrees at 7 bases. The length of the CDR3 is 15 residues. Trimming cost V 5 bases and J 5 bases; bases outside gene matches: 12. Germline values: CDR1 SEHNR, CDR2 FQNEAQ (reference sequence). CDR3 region: CASSRAGLADDEQYF. The CDR3 nucleotides are TGTGCCAGCAGCCGGGCCGGGCTAGCGGATGACGAGCAGTACTTC.

This rearrangement joins TRBV25-1 to TRBJ2-7, with 7 bases that match TRBD2. Germline V gene data show CDR1 as MGHDK and CDR2 as SYGVNS. V shed 2 bases and J 0 bases; nucleotides not matched to a gene: 4. The CDR3 is made up of 15 amino acids. The CDR3 region is CASSELGEGSYEQYF. The CDR3 nucleotides are TGTGCCAGCAGTGAACTTGGGGAGGGCTCCTACGAGCAGTACTTC.